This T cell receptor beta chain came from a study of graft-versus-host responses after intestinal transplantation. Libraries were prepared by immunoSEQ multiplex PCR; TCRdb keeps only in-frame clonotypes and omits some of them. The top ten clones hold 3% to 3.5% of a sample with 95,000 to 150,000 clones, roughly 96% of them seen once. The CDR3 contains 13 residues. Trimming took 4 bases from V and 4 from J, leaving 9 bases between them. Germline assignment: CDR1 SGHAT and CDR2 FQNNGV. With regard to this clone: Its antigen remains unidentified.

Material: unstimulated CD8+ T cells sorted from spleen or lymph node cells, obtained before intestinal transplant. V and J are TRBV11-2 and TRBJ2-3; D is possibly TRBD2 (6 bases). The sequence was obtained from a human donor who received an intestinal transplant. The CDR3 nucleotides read TGTGCCAGCAGCTCCAGACTAGCAGATACGCAGTATTTT. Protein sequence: CASSSRLADTQYF.